Included here is one T cell receptor (beta chain) sequence, with context. The V gene lost 5 bases and the J gene lost 4 bases, with 17 bases spanning the gap. In germline, CDR1 is MNHEY, CDR2 SMNVEV (reference sequence). CDR3 length: 15 residues. This entry comes from a study of blood T cell repertoires in COVID-19. Turning to the study itself: The United States, Italy and Spain were the sources of the acute and convalescent COVID-19 samples. T cells, B-cell-depleted T cells, or PBMCs provided the cDNA or gDNA that served as material.

The data were produced by immunoSEQ multiplex PCR, yet TCRdb's version contains in-frame clones alone and is incomplete. Of about 68,000 clones listed, more than 80% were seen once; the top ten hold less than 9%. The chain has TRBV27 and TRBJ1-2; D perhaps matches TRBD1 (6 bases). Source material: peripheral blood. This clonotype was obtained from a man aged 25-40 years with acute or convalescent COVID-19. The DNA for the CDR3 is TGTGCCAGCAGTGCCACACAGGGTGACGGCTATGGCTACACCTTC. Its translation is CASSATQGDGYGYTF.